One sample yielded the 15 T cell receptor beta chains listed below, sequenced in a study of cytomegalovirus exposure and HLA in healthy donors. Primers for the PCR totalled 60 Vbeta and 13 Jbeta. TCRdb's copy holds only in-frame clones and misses some; the assay was immunoSEQ multiplex PCR. The sample yields fewer than 250,000 clones, roughly 80% seen once. Input material: PBMCs. The receptors stem from a woman aged 18-30 years in good health and CMV-seronegative.

The V gene is TRBV4-1, the J gene TRBJ2-7; 13 bases fit TRBD2. Germline values: CDR1 MGHRA, CDR2 YSYEKL. The CDR3 extends over 18 amino acids. J gave up 0 bases and V 0 bases, and 5 bases lay outside the gene matches. CDR3: CASSQELAGGRRSYEQYF. As DNA, the CDR3 is TGCGCCAGCAGCCAAGAACTAGCGGGGGGGCGGCGCTCCTACGAGCAGTACTTC.

This chain connects TRBV25-1 to TRBJ2-2; TRBD2 is a possible D gene (6 bases). Trimming removed 7 bases at V and 0 bases at J, with 12 bases between. The CDR3 spans 15 residues. Germline V gene data show CDR1 as MGHDK and CDR2 as SYGVNS. The CDR3 protein is CASMEGVANTGELFF. As DNA, the CDR3 is TGTGCCAGCATGGAGGGAGTGGCGAACACCGGGGAGCTGTTTTTT.

The rearrangement joins TRBV2 to TRBJ2-4, with 11 bases aligning to TRBD2. Germline V lookup: CDR1 SNHLY, CDR2 FYNNEI. The CDR3 loop spans 16 amino acids. The ends lost 4 bases at V and 3 bases at J; junction bases unmatched: 5. The CDR3, as DNA: TGTGCCAGCAGTGGGGGGACTAGCGGATACAAAAACATTCAGTACTTC. Protein: CASSGGTSGYKNIQYF.

CDR3 protein: CASSSGTLGELFF. In DNA, the CDR3 is TGCGCCAGCAGCTCAGGGACTCTAGGGGAGCTGTTTTTT. V and J are TRBV5-1 and TRBJ2-2; weak D call: TRBD2 (6 bases). Germline CDR1 reads SGHRS; CDR2 reads YFSETQ. CDR3 length equals 13 residues. The V and J ends lost 3 bases and 8 bases respectively, with 11 bases between them.

The J gene is TRBJ1-3, the V gene TRBV28; possibly TRBD1 for D (6 bases). V dropped 2 bases and J dropped 4 bases, with 12 bases sitting between them. The length of the CDR3 is 15 residues. CDR1 is MDHEN and CDR2 is SYDVKM in the germline V gene. In DNA, the CDR3 is TGTGCCAGCAGTTTAGCTACAGGGTTAGGAAACACCATATATTTT. Amino acid sequence: CASSLATGLGNTIYF.

In its sample, this clone was seen a few times. The chain recombines TRBV5-6 with TRBJ2-1, with 10 nucleotides matching TRBD2. The junction had 3 bases not matched to a gene; V was cut back by 3 bases and J by 12 bases. The CDR3 runs 12 residues. CDR1 and CDR2 from the germline V gene are SGHDT and YYEEEE. CDR3 in amino acids: CASSSTSGWQFF. The CDR3 region has the DNA TGTGCCAGCAGCTCGACTAGCGGGTGGCAGTTCTTC.

The J gene is TRBJ1-1, the V gene TRBV10-3; D perhaps matches TRBD1 (6 bases). The ends were cut back, 0 bases at V and 0 bases at J, with 11 bases in the middle. CDR3 length: 16 amino acids. The germline CDR1 and CDR2 sequences are ENHRY and SYGVKD. CDR3 residues: CAISESNGGLNTEAFF. Here the CDR3 DNA reads TGTGCCATCAGTGAGTCGAACGGGGGGCTGAACACTGAAGCTTTCTTT.

This clone showed up just a few times. CDR3 amino acids: CASSVAASGTRYEQYF. CDR3 nucleotides: TGTGCCAGCAGCGTAGCGGCTAGCGGGACAAGATACGAGCAGTACTTC. This chain connects TRBV9 to TRBJ2-7; 9 nucleotides agree with TRBD2. The CDR3 length is 16 residues. Trimming cost V 0 bases and J 4 bases; bases outside gene matches: 8. Germline V gene lookup returns CDR1 SGDLS and CDR2 YYNGEE.

The V gene is TRBV9, the J gene TRBJ1-1; 10 bases fit TRBD1. J was trimmed by 7 bases and V by 4 bases; bases with no gene match: 10. This CDR3 is 15 amino acids long. Germline CDR1 SGDLS, CDR2 YYNGEE. The CDR3 is CASSPRTGGTLEAFF. DNA of the CDR3: TGTGCCAGCAGCCCCCGGACAGGGGGGACCCTTGAAGCTTTCTTT. Variable domain in full (rest from reference TRBV9 and TRBJ1-1): DSGVTQTPKHLITATGQRVTLRCSPRSGDLSVYWYQQSLDQGLQFLIQYYNGEERAKGNILERFSAQQFPDLHSELNLSSLELGDSALYFCASSPRTGGTLEAFFGQGTRLTVV.

The chain carries TRBV7-9 and TRBJ1-1; possibly TRBD1 for D (5 bases). Germline V gene lookup returns CDR1 SEHNR and CDR2 FQNEAQ (reference sequence). V dropped 5 bases and J dropped 10 bases, with 11 bases sitting between them. The CDR3 is made up of 11 amino acids. The CDR3 sequence is CASSPGVGAFF. In nucleotides, the CDR3 is TGTGCCAGCAGCCCGGGGGTGGGAGCTTTCTTT.

The chain has TRBV2 and TRBJ2-5; 13 nucleotides line up with TRBD2. The CDR3 sequence is 16 residues long. The trim removed 6 bases at V and 4 bases at J, leaving 8 bases unmatched. Germline V gives CDR1 SNHLY, CDR2 FYNNEI. In nucleotides, the CDR3 is TGTGCCAGCAGCGACGGACTAGCGGGGGAGGGAGAGACCCAGTACTTC. Translation gives CASSDGLAGEGETQYF.

The chain combines TRBV4-3 with TRBJ2-7; a weak D match, TRBD1 (6 bases). Germline V gene data show CDR1 as LGHNA and CDR2 as YSLEER. This CDR3 is built from 15 residues. V was clipped by 1 base and J by 2 bases, with 12 bases between them. The DNA for the CDR3 is TGCGCCAGCAGCCAAGCCCAGGGGCAGACCTACGAGCAGTACTTC. This translates into CASSQAQGQTYEQYF.

This clone has only one observation. The chain recombines TRBV4-1 with TRBJ2-3, with TRBD2 identical over 11 bases. CDR1 is MGHRA, CDR2 YSYEKL, per germline. V was pared by 1 base and J by 7 bases, with 7 bases of the junction left unmatched. There are 16 residues in the CDR3. The CDR3 sequence: CASSQGPGLAAYTQYF. CDR3 DNA: TGCGCCAGCAGCCAAGGGCCGGGACTAGCGGCCTATACGCAGTATTTT.

CDR3 in DNA: TGTGCCAGCAGCCCAACGACAGACTCGACTGGCTACACCTTC. Translating gives CASSPTTDSTGYTF. This chain uses TRBV7-2 with TRBJ1-2; tentative D call: TRBD1 (5 bases). The CDR3 runs to 14 residues. The germline CDR1 and CDR2 sequences are SGHTA and FQGNSA. V lost 5 bases and J 7 bases, leaving 17 bases between the germline ends.

The chain couples TRBV5-1 to TRBJ2-7; TRBD1 matches 11 bases. Unmatched junction bases numbered 8, after V lost 0 bases and J lost 0 bases. CDR3 size: 18 residues. Germline CDR1 is SGHRS and CDR2 is YFSETQ. The DNA for the CDR3 is TGCGCCAGCAGCTTGGGCTTTCGTGGGACAGGGGGCTCCTACGAGCAGTACTTC. It is translated as CASSLGFRGTGGSYEQYF.